The 32 T cell receptor beta chains listed next were all sequenced from one sample in a study of cytomegalovirus exposure and HLA in healthy donors. Primers for the PCR totalled 60 Vbeta and 13 Jbeta. TCRdb's table, derived via immunoSEQ multiplex PCR, lists solely in-frame clones and lacks some. The sample holds roughly 140,000 clones, 82% seen once. Sequenced sample: PBMCs. These receptor sequences come from a woman aged 55-69 years in good health and CMV-seropositive.

The chain's CDR3 is CASSQSRGLEQYF. The CDR3 DNA reads as TGCGCCAGCAGCCAATCCAGGGGCCTCGAGCAGTACTTC. V gene TRBV4-1 combines with J gene TRBJ2-7, with D perhaps matching TRBD1 (6 bases). Per germline, CDR1 MGHRA and CDR2 YSYEKL. With 2 bases removed from V and 6 bases from J, the gap between germline ends came to 11 bases. The CDR3 is 13 residues long.

This chain links TRBV7-6 with TRBJ1-3; 10 bases are shared with TRBD1. CDR3 size: 16 residues. Germline V CDR1 and CDR2: SGHVS, FNYEAQ. With V trimmed by 6 bases and J by 4 bases, 9 bases remained unmatched. The CDR3 protein is CASSSRQGARGNTIYF. Here the CDR3 DNA reads TGTGCCAGCAGTTCCAGACAGGGGGCACGAGGAAACACCATATATTTT. The complete variable domain, with remaining parts taken from reference TRBV7-6 and TRBJ1-3, reads GAGVSQSPRYKVTKRGQDVALRCDPISGHVSLYWYRQALGQGPEFLTYFNYEAQQDKSGLPNDRFSAERPEGSISTLTIQRTEQRDSAMYRCASSSRQGARGNTIYFGEGSWLTVV.

The chain is built from TRBV7-3 and TRBJ2-7; a weak D match, TRBD2 (6 bases). V lost 0 bases and J lost 3, with 6 bases in between. Germline loops: CDR1 SGHTA, CDR2 FQGTGA. This CDR3 comprises 13 residues. CDR3 protein: CASSLTTSYEQYF. The CDR3 nucleotides are TGTGCCAGCAGCTTAACGACTAGCTACGAGCAGTACTTC.

The rearrangement links TRBV7-3 to TRBJ2-1; TRBD2 agrees at 11 bases. The V gene end was trimmed by 5 bases and the J gene end by 6 bases; junction bases not matched to a gene: 3. Germline CDR1 SGHTA, CDR2 FQGTGA. The CDR3 loop spans 14 amino acids. CDR3 sequence reads: CASSPTSGGNEQFF. The CDR3, as DNA: TGTGCCAGCAGCCCAACTAGCGGGGGCAATGAGCAGTTCTTC.

CDR3 DNA: TGTGCCAGCAGCTCGGAGGCTAGCGGGAGAGAGCAGTACTTC. Amino acids: CASSSEASGREQYF. The rearrangement links TRBV7-2 to TRBJ2-7, with TRBD2 identical over 10 bases. CDR3 length: 14 residues. Trimming cost V 4 bases and J 7 bases; bases outside gene matches: 7. Germline V gene lookup returns CDR1 SGHTA and CDR2 FQGNSA.

V usage is TRBV4-2 and J usage is TRBJ2-2; D call uncertain. With 7 bases removed from V and 0 bases from J, the gap between germline ends came to 15 bases. The CDR3 covers 16 residues. Germline-derived CDR1 and CDR2 are LGHNA and YNFKEQ. Here the CDR3 reads CASTPEPGANTGELFF. The CDR3 region has the DNA TGTGCCAGCACTCCGGAACCCGGAGCGAACACCGGGGAGCTGTTTTTT.

The DNA of the CDR3 is TGCGCCAGCAGCCCTTTAGGGGTCCAGCCCCAGCATTTT. Amino acid sequence: CASSPLGVQPQHF. The chain uses TRBV4-1 and TRBJ1-5; D might be TRBD1 (5 bases). The CDR3 runs 13 residues. Germline CDR1 MGHRA, CDR2 YSYEKL. V was shortened by 4 bases and J by 7 bases, with 11 bases between the two germline ends.

The CDR3 here is CASSLAPRSGRAYEQYF. The CDR3 DNA follows: TGTGCCAGCAGCTTAGCCCCGAGGAGCGGGAGGGCCTACGAGCAGTACTTC. This sequence joins TRBV7-6 and TRBJ2-7; 10 nucleotides match TRBD2. V shed 0 bases and J 2 bases; nucleotides not matched to a gene: 7. The germline V gene has CDR1 SGHVS and CDR2 FNYEAQ. The CDR3 extends over 17 amino acids.

The J gene is TRBJ2-7, the V gene TRBV5-1; TRBD1 might be the D (6 bases). The germline V gene has CDR1 SGHRS and CDR2 YFSETQ. Deletions cut 0 bases from V and 3 bases from J, with 19 bases between. This CDR3 contains 17 residues. The CDR3 here is CASSLEALTGQFYEQYF. The CDR3 DNA is TGCGCCAGCAGCTTGGAAGCTTTGACAGGACAATTCTACGAGCAGTACTTC.

The chain couples TRBV27 to TRBJ2-2; the D gene is possibly TRBD2 (5 bases). The V gene's germline CDR1 is MNHEY and CDR2 SMNVEV (reference sequence). V was shortened by 3 bases and J by 4 bases, with 15 bases between the two germline ends. The CDR3 runs to 16 residues. CDR3 nucleotide sequence: TGTGCCAGCAGTTTTAGCGTACTGTGGGGCACCGGGGAGCTGTTTTTT. Encoded protein: CASSFSVLWGTGELFF.

Only one count was recorded for this clone. V usage is TRBV6-6 and J usage is TRBJ2-7; tentatively, D is TRBD2 (6 bases). Germline values: CDR1 MNHNY, CDR2 SVGAGI (reference sequence). This CDR3 contains 14 residues. V was cut by 2 bases and J by 4 bases, with 12 bases left in between. The CDR3 sequence is CASSYRAEGYEQYF. The CDR3, as DNA: TGTGCCAGCAGTTACCGGGCGGAGGGGTACGAGCAGTACTTC.

This rearrangement joins TRBV7-9 to TRBJ2-1; 9 positions agree with TRBD1. The CDR3 has 13 amino acids. With V trimmed by 8 bases and J by 6 bases, 5 bases remained unmatched. The V gene's germline CDR1 is SEHNR and CDR2 FQNEAQ (reference sequence). The CDR3 spells CASGTGRANEQFF. For the CDR3, the DNA is TGTGCCAGCGGGACAGGGAGGGCCAATGAGCAGTTCTTC.

The chain has TRBV10-3 and TRBJ2-3, with 13 bases that match TRBD2. V lost 6 bases to trimming and J lost 4 bases; unmatched junction nucleotides: 10. Germline V CDR1 and CDR2: ENHRY, SYGVKD. CDR3 length equals 17 residues. The CDR3 sequence is CAISPSGTSGAADTQYF. The CDR3 nucleotides read TGTGCCATCAGCCCCTCGGGGACTAGCGGGGCCGCAGATACGCAGTATTTT.

This chain links TRBV11-2 with TRBJ1-2; 9 bases line up with TRBD1. Per germline, CDR1 SGHAT and CDR2 FQNNGV. The CDR3 runs to 13 residues. After removal of 5 bases from V and 8 bases from J, the junction contained 6 bases not matched to a gene. CDR3 nucleotides: TGTGCCAGCAGCCAACAGGGGGCGGGAGGCTACACCTTC. Its protein is CASSQQGAGGYTF.

The sample holds a few counts of this clone. A junction end diverges from the germline sequence, so it may reflect a read error. V gene TRBV7-9 combines with J gene TRBJ2-3; 8 bases align to TRBD2. Germline V gene lookup returns CDR1 SEHNR and CDR2 FQNEAQ (reference sequence). The CDR3 is 14 amino acids. The DNA of the CDR3 is TGTGCCAGCAGATTAGCGGGACTTGCGGATACGCAGTATTTT. The encoded protein is CASRLAGLADTQYF.

The J gene is TRBJ1-3, the V gene TRBV27; possible D gene TRBD1, 6 bases. The V and J ends lost 7 bases and 0 bases respectively, with 13 bases between them. Germline CDR1 MNHEY, CDR2 SMNVEV (reference sequence). This CDR3 has 15 amino acids. Here the CDR3 DNA reads TGTGCCAGCAAAGAGGACAGCCTCTCTGGAAACACCATATATTTT. This translates into CASKEDSLSGNTIYF.

This chain links TRBV20-1 with TRBJ2-7, with 11 nucleotides matching TRBD1. The CDR3 covers 11 residues. Trimming removed 8 bases from V and 6 bases from J; junction bases left unmatched: 3. CDR1 and CDR2 (germline): DFQATT, SNEGSKA (reference sequence). The CDR3, as DNA: TGCAGTTCCGGGACAGGGGGCGAGCAGTACTTC. Residues: CSSGTGGEQYF.

The chain joins TRBV29-1 to TRBJ2-2; D is perhaps TRBD1 (6 bases). The CDR3 is 13 amino acids. Germline V gene lookup returns CDR1 SQVTM and CDR2 ANQGSEA. With 6 bases removed from V and 1 base from J, the gap between germline ends came to 9 bases. CDR3 in amino acids: CSVGQKNTGELFF. The CDR3 DNA follows: TGCAGCGTGGGACAAAAGAACACCGGGGAGCTGTTTTTT.

This clone was found once. The V call is TRBV5-6, the J call TRBJ2-7; 9 bases match TRBD2. The V gene's germline CDR1 is SGHDT and CDR2 YYEEEE. Losses at the gene ends were 2 bases for V and 4 bases for J; bases not matched to a gene: 10. The CDR3 runs to 16 residues. Here the CDR3 reads CASSLSSGRTIYEQYF. In DNA form, the CDR3 reads TGTGCCAGCAGCTTATCAAGCGGGAGGACGATTTACGAGCAGTACTTC.

The chain employs TRBV28 and TRBJ1-1, with a weak D call TRBD1 (5 bases). From germline, CDR1 is MDHEN and CDR2 SYDVKM. The CDR3 spans 16 residues. The germline V and J ends were trimmed by 2 bases and 2 bases, with 15 bases remaining between them. The CDR3 reads CASSLGGMAINTEAFF. The DNA of the CDR3 is TGTGCCAGCAGTTTAGGGGGGATGGCCATAAACACTGAAGCTTTCTTT.

CDR3 sequence (DNA): TGTGCCAGCAGTGTATTTGGCATTCAGGAGCAGTTCTTC. It yields the protein CASSVFGIQEQFF. The chain uses TRBV6-1 and TRBJ2-1; no clear D gene. Per the germline V gene, CDR1 is MNHNS and CDR2 is SASEGT. This CDR3 spans 13 amino acids. Trimming pared 4 bases from V and 10 bases from J, leaving 14 bases between.

This sequence joins TRBV7-9 and TRBJ2-1; weak D call: TRBD2 (6 bases). The CDR3 consists of 17 residues. Germline V CDR1 and CDR2: SEHNR, FQNEAQ (reference sequence). The V gene lost 1 base and the J gene lost 4 bases, with 17 bases spanning the gap. The CDR3 sequence is CASSLGGLEYRYNEQFF. CDR3 nucleotide sequence: TGTGCCAGCAGCTTAGGGGGACTGGAGTATCGATACAATGAGCAGTTCTTC.

The chain carries TRBV7-2 and TRBJ1-5; D may be TRBD1 (6 bases). The V end lost 5 bases, the J end lost 5 bases, and 10 bases lay between the germline ends. CDR1 and CDR2 (germline): SGHTA, FQGNSA. This CDR3 has 13 residues. The CDR3 region is CASSPDRHQPQHF. CDR3 DNA sequence: TGTGCCAGCAGCCCGGACAGACATCAGCCCCAGCATTTT.

This sequence joins TRBV4-2 and TRBJ2-5, with 7 bases identical to TRBD2. This CDR3 has 15 residues. The trim removed 3 bases at V and 5 bases at J, leaving 9 bases unmatched. The V gene's germline CDR1 is LGHNA and CDR2 YNFKEQ. The CDR3 DNA sequence: TGTGCCAGCAGCCAGGCGAGACTAGCAGGGGAGACCCAGTACTTC. Translating gives CASSQARLAGETQYF.

The V call is TRBV29-1, the J call TRBJ2-3; D uncertain. CDR1 SQVTM and CDR2 ANQGSEA come from the germline V gene. Trimming stripped 6 bases from V and 1 base from J, with 2 bases between. The CDR3 totals 10 residues. CDR3 protein: CSVGTDTQYF. DNA of the CDR3: TGCAGCGTCGGCACAGATACGCAGTATTTT.

The chain has TRBV25-1 and TRBJ1-6; 12 bases map to TRBD1. V was pared by 5 bases and J by 7 bases, with 6 bases of the junction left unmatched. Germline V gene sequence: CDR1 MGHDK, CDR2 SYGVNS. The CDR3 consists of 16 residues. The CDR3 bases are TGTGCCAGCAGTACGTTCGGGACAGGGGGCAATTCACCCCTCCACTTT. It translates to CASSTFGTGGNSPLHF.

The rearrangement joins TRBV6-5 to TRBJ1-4; perhaps TRBD1 as D (5 bases). Germline V gene data show CDR1 as MNHEY and CDR2 as SVGAGI. V was cut by 5 bases and J by 7 bases, with 14 bases left in between. The length of the CDR3 is 14 residues. CDR3: CASSPREGSEKLFF. CDR3 nucleotides: TGTGCCAGCAGTCCCAGGGAGGGGAGTGAAAAACTGTTTTTT.

On this clone: Other DNA variants within this sample encode the same CDR3. This chain links TRBV13 with TRBJ1-4; the match to TRBD1 covers 8 bases. Germline CDR1 and CDR2: PRHDT and FYEKMQ (reference sequence). This CDR3 contains 15 residues. V lost 4 bases, J lost 8 bases, and 9 bases stayed unmatched. DNA of the CDR3: TGTGCCAGCAGCTGGACAGGGTCCGCGAGGGAAAAACTGTTTTTT. Translated: CASSWTGSAREKLFF.

The chain carries TRBV30 and TRBJ2-7, with 11 positions matching TRBD1. V shed 5 bases, J shed 4 bases, and the junction held 4 bases outside the gene matches. The germline V gene encodes CDR1 GTSNPN and CDR2 SVGIG (reference sequence). The CDR3 extends over 13 amino acids. The CDR3 DNA reads as TGTGCCTGGGGGGGACAGGGGGTATACGAGCAGTACTTC. Residues: CAWGGQGVYEQYF.

This CDR3 is CASKQGGQVYEQYF. In DNA form, the CDR3 reads TGTGCCAGCAAACAAGGGGGCCAAGTCTACGAGCAGTACTTC. The chain combines TRBV28 with TRBJ2-7, with 7 bases fitting TRBD1. V shed 7 bases, J shed 3 bases, and the junction held 9 bases outside the gene matches. The CDR3 is made up of 14 amino acids. The V gene's germline CDR1 is MDHEN and CDR2 SYDVKM. The complete variable domain, with remaining parts taken from reference TRBV28 and TRBJ2-7, reads DVKVTQSSRYLVKRTGEKVFLECVQDMDHENMFWYRQDPGLGLRLIYFSYDVKMKEKGDIPEGYSVSREKKERFSLILESASTNQTSMYLCASKQGGQVYEQYFGPGTRLTVT.

V usage is TRBV11-1 and J usage is TRBJ2-3; 7 nucleotides match TRBD2. The V and J ends lost 2 bases and 2 bases, in that order; junction bases with no gene match: 7. Germline CDR1 and CDR2: SGHAT and FQDESV (reference sequence). The CDR3 is 16 residues long. The CDR3 protein is CASSLPPSGHTDTQYF. The DNA of the CDR3 is TGTGCCAGCAGCTTACCCCCTAGCGGACACACAGATACGCAGTATTTT.

This rearrangement joins TRBV5-1 to TRBJ2-5, with 9 bases that match TRBD2. V shed 0 bases and J 4 bases; nucleotides not matched to a gene: 4. CDR3 length equals 15 residues. CDR1 SGHRS and CDR2 YFSETQ come from the germline V gene. CDR3 in amino acids: CASSLEGLAGETQYF. CDR3 DNA: TGCGCCAGCAGCTTGGAGGGACTAGCAGGAGAGACCCAGTACTTC.